Following are 26 T cell receptor beta chains from one sample sequenced in a study of T cell responses to AZD1222 COVID-19 vaccine. Clones were sequenced by immunoSEQ multiplex PCR, and TCRdb holds only the in-frame ones, with some missing. The top ten hold approximately 5% of the sample, which has fewer than 85,000 clones, roughly 91% seen once. Sequencing used peripheral blood, obtained 28 days after the second dose of the MenACWY control vaccine. The receptors were gathered from an adult who received the MenACWY meningococcal vaccine as a control.

The V call is TRBV28, the J call TRBJ1-6; TRBD1 agrees at 10 bases. Germline V lookup: CDR1 MDHEN, CDR2 SYDVKM. This CDR3 is 17 amino acids long. Trimming at V came to 2 bases and at J to 10 bases, leaving 11 bases not matched to a gene. CDR3 sequence reads: CASSLRDRGVLASPLHF. DNA of the CDR3: TGTGCCAGCAGTTTAAGGGACAGGGGAGTCCTGGCGTCACCCCTCCACTTT.

The rearrangement joins TRBV6-5 to TRBJ2-7; 8 bases line up with TRBD2. V was clipped by 8 bases and J by 4 bases; unmatched bases: 1. Germline loops: CDR1 MNHEY, CDR2 SVGAGI. The CDR3 has 11 amino acids. In DNA form, the CDR3 reads TGTGCCAGCGAGCGGGGGTACGAGCAGTACTTC. This gives the protein CASERGYEQYF.

This rearrangement joins TRBV9 to TRBJ1-3; a weak D match, TRBD1 (5 bases). This CDR3 has 13 residues. Trimming took 3 bases from V and 4 from J, leaving 8 bases between them. The germline V gene encodes CDR1 SGDLS and CDR2 YYNGEE. CDR3 coding DNA: TGTGCCAGCAGCGAGTGGGGGGGAAACACCATATATTTT. As protein: CASSEWGGNTIYF.

The V gene is TRBV10-3, the J gene TRBJ1-2; 8 bases fit TRBD1. CDR3 length: 13 residues. J gave up 7 bases and V 7 bases, and 8 bases lay outside the gene matches. Germline CDR1 ENHRY, CDR2 SYGVKD. The CDR3 nucleotides read TGTGCCATCACCCTGGACAGGGTAGGTGGCTACACCTTC. This sequence encodes CAITLDRVGGYTF.

The chain employs TRBV6-5 and TRBJ1-5; D unclear. This CDR3 has 13 amino acids. V was clipped by 5 bases and J by 3 bases, with 8 bases between them. Germline V gene lookup returns CDR1 MNHEY and CDR2 SVGAGI. The CDR3 sequence is CASSPGSNQPQHF. The CDR3 DNA follows: TGTGCCAGCAGTCCAGGCTCCAATCAGCCCCAGCATTTT.

The CDR3 sequence: CAWSVGGPYGYTF. Written as DNA, the CDR3 is TGTGCCTGGAGTGTAGGGGGGCCCTATGGCTACACCTTC. This chain connects TRBV30 to TRBJ1-2, with a possible D match to TRBD1 (6 bases). Per germline, CDR1 GTSNPN and CDR2 SVGIG (reference sequence). The CDR3 covers 13 residues. Trimming took 0 bases from V and 4 from J, leaving 9 bases between them.

V usage is TRBV15 and J usage is TRBJ2-7; D is ambiguous. CDR1 and CDR2 (germline): LNHNV, YYDKDF (reference sequence). The CDR3 is made up of 14 amino acids. The V end lost 0 bases, the J end lost 4 bases, and 10 bases lay between the germline ends. CDR3 nucleotides: TGTGCCACCAGCAGAGAGGGTTTCGGGTACGAGCAGTACTTC. Protein sequence: CATSREGFGYEQYF.

The chain combines TRBV7-9 with TRBJ1-2, with 7 bases fitting TRBD1. The CDR3 consists of 14 residues. Germline CDR1 SEHNR, CDR2 FQNEAQ (reference sequence). Trimming at V came to 3 bases and at J to 4 bases, leaving 5 bases not matched to a gene. In DNA, the CDR3 is TGTGCCAGCAGCTTCAGGGACAGCGGCTATGGCTACACCTTC. Amino acids: CASSFRDSGYGYTF.

This rearrangement joins TRBV2 to TRBJ1-2; D is unresolved. The length of the CDR3 is 14 residues. Trimming took 7 bases from V and 4 from J, leaving 16 bases between them. Per germline, CDR1 SNHLY and CDR2 FYNNEI. Here the CDR3 reads CASTGNPNGYGYTF. The CDR3 bases are TGTGCCAGCACCGGAAATCCGAATGGCTATGGCTACACCTTC.

The gene calls are TRBV27 and TRBJ2-2; tentatively, D is TRBD1 (5 bases). The length of the CDR3 is 14 residues. CDR1 and CDR2 (germline): MNHEY, SMNVEV (reference sequence). Trimming stripped 2 bases from V and 3 bases from J, with 7 bases between. CDR3 region: CASSLTGYTGELFF. The DNA of the CDR3 is TGTGCCAGCAGTTTAACAGGATACACCGGGGAGCTGTTTTTT.

The chain employs TRBV9 and TRBJ1-6; D not certain. The CDR3 has 13 amino acids. The V and J ends lost 1 base and 7 bases respectively, with 6 bases between them. Germline CDR1 is SGDLS and CDR2 is YYNGEE. The CDR3 DNA reads TGTGCCAGCAGCGTAAGCCAGAATTCACCCCTCCACTTT. This encodes CASSVSQNSPLHF.

V and J are TRBV7-2 and TRBJ2-3, with TRBD1 matching 11 bases. Germline V gene data show CDR1 as SGHTA and CDR2 as FQGNSA. The CDR3 has 15 residues. With V trimmed by 4 bases and J by 6 bases, 6 bases remained unmatched. CDR3 coding DNA: TGTGCCAGCAGCTCCGGACAGGGGGCAACCGATACGCAGTATTTT. Translated, it gives CASSSGQGATDTQYF.

This clone came up once. The CDR3 spells CAISESMWGGQIFSGNTIYF. The CDR3, as DNA: TGTGCCATCAGTGAGTCAATGTGGGGGGGACAGATTTTCTCCGGAAACACCATATATTTT. The V and J genes are TRBV10-3 and TRBJ1-3, with 7 bases matching TRBD1. Germline values: CDR1 ENHRY, CDR2 SYGVKD. There are 20 residues in the CDR3. V lost 0 bases and J lost 4; bases outside the gene matches: 18.

The chain is built from TRBV6-1 and TRBJ2-2, with D unresolved. The V end was cut by 0 bases, the J end by 8 bases, with 13 bases between. CDR1 is MNHNS and CDR2 is SASEGT in the germline V gene. The length of the CDR3 is 15 residues. The CDR3: CASSEADGFEGELFF. The DNA for the CDR3 is TGTGCCAGCAGTGAAGCCGACGGATTTGAAGGGGAGCTGTTTTTT.

Points on this clone: The same CDR3 arises from other DNA sequences in this sample as well. The chain carries TRBV5-1 and TRBJ1-4; 7 bases are shared with TRBD1. CDR3 size: 14 residues. V gave up 5 bases and J gave up 8 bases; unmatched junction bases: 9. Germline V lookup: CDR1 SGHRS, CDR2 YFSETQ. As DNA, the CDR3 is TGCGCCAGCAGGACAGGGTCCGGCCAAGAAAAACTGTTTTTT. Its protein is CASRTGSGQEKLFF.

The chain links TRBV7-2 to TRBJ2-4; TRBD2 matches at 10 bases. Germline V gene data show CDR1 as SGHTA and CDR2 as FQGNSA. V lost 5 bases to trimming and J lost 1 base; unmatched junction nucleotides: 14. The CDR3 is 19 amino acids. CDR3 residues: CASSPRGLAGEGAKNIQYF. The CDR3 nucleotides are TGTGCCAGCAGCCCCCGGGGGCTAGCGGGGGAAGGGGCCAAAAACATTCAGTACTTC.

This clone has only one observation. This chain connects TRBV7-8 to TRBJ2-3, with 8 positions matching TRBD2. CDR3 length: 17 amino acids. Germline V gene lookup returns CDR1 SGHVS and CDR2 FQNEAQ. V shed 5 bases and J 2 bases; nucleotides not matched to a gene: 12. CDR3 bases: TGTGCCAGCAGCCCTCGGGGGGTAGCGGGGACCACAGATACGCAGTATTTT. Amino acids: CASSPRGVAGTTDTQYF.

The chain employs TRBV19 and TRBJ2-7; perhaps TRBD1 as D (6 bases). V shed 5 bases and J shed 4 bases, with 15 bases lying between them. The CDR3 has 14 residues. The germline CDR1 and CDR2 sequences are LNHDA and SQIVND (reference sequence). In DNA form, the CDR3 reads TGTGCCAGTAGTTGGCAGGGGATGATGTACGAGCAGTACTTC. Translated, it gives CASSWQGMMYEQYF.

The chain has TRBV7-3 and TRBJ2-2; perhaps TRBD1 as D (5 bases). Germline values: CDR1 SGHTA, CDR2 FQGTGA. CDR3 length equals 15 residues. V lost 5 bases and J 3 bases, leaving 13 bases between the germline ends. The CDR3 DNA is TGTGCCAGCAGCCCCAATGGGGCGGACACCGGGGAGCTGTTTTTT. It translates to CASSPNGADTGELFF.

The gene calls are TRBV7-2 and TRBJ2-3; 7 bases match TRBD2. The CDR3 extends over 18 amino acids. V shed 1 base and J 1 base; nucleotides not matched to a gene: 11. CDR1 and CDR2 from the germline V gene are SGHTA and FQGNSA. The CDR3 bases are TGTGCCAGCAGCTTAGACTCGGCTAGCGGTTTTGGCACAGATACGCAGTATTTT. This translates into CASSLDSASGFGTDTQYF. The full variable domain, completed using reference TRBV7-2 and TRBJ2-3, is GAGVSQSPSNKVTEKGKDVELRCDPISGHTALYWYRQSLGQGLEFLIYFQGNSAPDKSGLPSDRFSAERTGGSVSTLTIQRTQQEDSAVYLCASSLDSASGFGTDTQYFGPGTRLTVL.

This chain links TRBV7-9 with TRBJ2-7; 11 bases match TRBD1. V was pared by 5 bases and J by 4 bases, with 7 bases of the junction left unmatched. This CDR3 spans 15 amino acids. Germline V gene lookup returns CDR1 SEHNR and CDR2 FQNEAQ (reference sequence). The CDR3 here is CASSPGQGGLYEQYF. As DNA, the CDR3 is TGTGCCAGCAGCCCGGGACAGGGGGGGCTGTACGAGCAGTACTTC.

This chain joins TRBV9 and TRBJ2-7; 12 bases fit TRBD2. The CDR3 runs 15 residues. Germline V gene sequence: CDR1 SGDLS, CDR2 YYNGEE. The V gene end was trimmed by 3 bases and the J gene end by 0 bases; junction bases not matched to a gene: 1. CDR3 protein: CASSATSGSSYEQYF. DNA of the CDR3: TGTGCCAGCAGCGCGACTAGCGGGAGCTCCTACGAGCAGTACTTC.

The chain links TRBV30 to TRBJ2-7; 12 bases align to TRBD2. Germline V gene sequence: CDR1 GTSNPN, CDR2 SVGIG (reference sequence). The CDR3 length is 17 residues. With V trimmed by 4 bases and J by 1 base, 11 bases remained unmatched. The CDR3 loop reads CAWNAATGTSGSYEQYF. The CDR3 DNA follows: TGTGCCTGGAACGCCGCGACCGGGACTAGCGGGTCCTACGAGCAGTACTTC.

The chain links TRBV18 to TRBJ2-1; D is possibly TRBD1 (5 bases). The CDR3 spans 18 residues. Germline V gene lookup returns CDR1 KGHSH and CDR2 LQKENI. Trimming took off 3 bases at V and 0 bases at J, with 18 bases between the two ends. CDR3 loop: CASSPRQNRWTSYNEQFF. The CDR3 DNA follows: TGTGCCAGCTCACCGCGACAAAACAGGTGGACCTCCTACAATGAGCAGTTCTTC. Together with reference TRBV18 and TRBJ2-1, the CDR3 gives the full variable domain: NAGVMQNPRHLVRRRGQEARLRCSPMKGHSHVYWYRQLPEEGLKFMVYLQKENIIDESGMPKERFSAEFPKEGPSILRIQQVVRGDSAAYFCASSPRQNRWTSYNEQFFGPGTRLTVL.

V is TRBV9 and J is TRBJ2-5, with TRBD2 matching 11 bases. With 2 bases clipped from V and 5 bases from J, the junction kept 5 bases outside the gene matches. The CDR3 contains 15 residues. Germline V lookup: CDR1 SGDLS, CDR2 YYNGEE. The CDR3 nucleotides are TGTGCCAGCAGCGTTAGCGGGAGGGCCGAGGAGACCCAGTACTTC. It codes for CASSVSGRAEETQYF.

CDR3 protein: CAWSATGDTEAFF. In DNA form, the CDR3 reads TGTGCCTGGAGTGCAACGGGGGACACTGAAGCTTTCTTT. The chain joins TRBV30 to TRBJ1-1, with a weak D call TRBD1 (5 bases). Germline-derived CDR1 and CDR2 are GTSNPN and SVGIG (reference sequence). The V and J ends lost 1 base and 3 bases respectively, with 9 bases between them. The CDR3 length is 13 residues. Complete variable domain (other parts from reference TRBV30 and TRBJ1-1): SQTIHQWPATLVQPVGSPLSLECTVEGTSNPNLYWYRQAAGRGLQLLFYSVGIGQISSEVPQNLSASRPQDRQFILSSKKLLLSDSGFYLCAWSATGDTEAFFGQGTRLTVV.